Below, 15 T cell receptor beta chains from the same sample are listed, as sequenced in a study of blood T cell repertoires in COVID-19. Clones were read by immunoSEQ multiplex PCR, and TCRdb kept only the in-frame ones, dropping some. The sample has roughly 220,000 clones, 75% to 85% seen once; the top ten hold approximately 4.6%. Sequencing was carried out using PBMCs or T cells enriched from blood (not recorded which). The receptors derive from a man aged 25 to 45 with acute COVID-19.

The V and J genes are TRBV4-1 and TRBJ2-1; 7 bases agree with TRBD1. Germline CDR1 and CDR2: MGHRA and YSYEKL. With V trimmed by 3 bases and J by 4 bases, 9 bases remained unmatched. CDR3 size: 16 residues. The CDR3 region is CASSHADRLLYNEQFF. CDR3 coding DNA: TGCGCCAGCAGCCATGCGGACAGGCTGCTTTACAATGAGCAGTTCTTC.

The chain has TRBV15 and TRBJ1-4, with a possible D match to TRBD1 (6 bases). The CDR3 is 16 residues long. Per germline, CDR1 LNHNV and CDR2 YYDKDF (reference sequence). Trimming left V 5 bases short and J 1 base short, with 14 bases between. Here the CDR3 reads CATSSRDTRTNEKLFF. The CDR3 DNA reads as TGTGCCACCAGCTCCCGGGACACACGAACTAATGAAAAACTGTTTTTT.

This clone is a singleton in its sample. The chain combines TRBV28 with TRBJ1-5; D is ambiguous. The CDR3 loop spans 14 amino acids. V gave up 6 bases and J gave up 0 bases, with 9 bases separating them. Germline V gene lookup returns CDR1 MDHEN and CDR2 SYDVKM. CDR3 protein: CASSPPLSNQPQHF. For the CDR3, the DNA is TGTGCCAGCAGCCCGCCACTTAGCAATCAGCCCCAGCATTTT.

The V and J genes are TRBV4-1 and TRBJ1-2; a possible D gene is TRBD1 (6 bases). The ends were cut back, 4 bases at V and 4 bases at J, with 16 bases in the middle. Germline V CDR1 and CDR2: MGHRA, YSYEKL. This CDR3 is 15 amino acids long. The CDR3 region is CASSPQYTGIYGYTF. CDR3 nucleotides: TGCGCCAGCAGCCCACAATACACAGGGATCTATGGCTACACCTTC.

This clone was counted many times. This chain links TRBV6-4 with TRBJ2-5; 7 positions match TRBD2. The CDR3 consists of 14 residues. Germline V gene sequence: CDR1 MRHNA, CDR2 SNTAGT. V shed 2 bases, J shed 3 bases, and the junction held 3 bases outside the gene matches. CDR3 coding DNA: TGTGCCAGCAGTGACCTAGGGAGGGAAGAGACCCAGTACTTC. Protein product: CASSDLGREETQYF.

V usage is TRBV13 and J usage is TRBJ1-6; 8 bases map to TRBD1. CDR1 PRHDT and CDR2 FYEKMQ come from the germline V gene (reference sequence). The CDR3 is 16 residues long. The junction had 5 bases not matched to a gene; V was cut back by 0 bases and J by 7 bases. CDR3 coding DNA: TGTGCCAGCAGCTTAGGCGGACAGGGAGGAAATTCACCCCTCCACTTT. Protein sequence: CASSLGGQGGNSPLHF.

This chain links TRBV9 with TRBJ2-3; no firm D call. Germline V gene data show CDR1 as SGDLS and CDR2 as YYNGEE. This CDR3 has 15 residues. V shed 3 bases and J shed 5 bases, with 16 bases lying between them. The CDR3 region has the DNA TGTGCCAGCAGCGAGCAAAGCTCACGTGGAGATACGCAGTATTTT. Translation: CASSEQSSRGDTQYF. Supplemented by reference TRBV9 and TRBJ2-3, the full variable domain reads DSGVTQTPKHLITATGQRVTLRCSPRSGDLSVYWYQQSLDQGLQFLIQYYNGEERAKGNILERFSAQQFPDLHSELNLSSLELGDSALYFCASSEQSSRGDTQYFGPGTRLTVL.

The chain couples TRBV4-1 to TRBJ1-1, with D hard to call. Germline assignment: CDR1 MGHRA and CDR2 YSYEKL. Trimming cost V 3 bases and J 1 base, with 12 bases left between them. The CDR3 has 15 residues. The CDR3 loop reads CASSHAGGANTEAFF. For the CDR3, the DNA is TGCGCCAGCAGCCACGCCGGAGGAGCGAACACTGAAGCTTTCTTT.

J is TRBJ1-2 and V is TRBV9, with TRBD1 identical over 7 bases. CDR3 length: 15 amino acids. V trimming: 3 bases; J trimming: 1 base; junction bases outside the gene matches: 6. The germline V gene encodes CDR1 SGDLS and CDR2 YYNGEE. CDR3 amino acids: CASSAAGTVNYGYTF. The CDR3 nucleotides read TGTGCCAGCAGCGCGGCCGGGACAGTTAACTATGGCTACACCTTC.

The chain uses TRBV2 and TRBJ1-1; D remains ambiguous. Trimming took off 5 bases at V and 0 bases at J, with 13 bases between the two ends. This CDR3 is 15 amino acids long. Germline V gives CDR1 SNHLY, CDR2 FYNNEI. In DNA, the CDR3 is TGTGCCAGCAGTATGACACAGACCATGAACACTGAAGCTTTCTTT. Translated, it gives CASSMTQTMNTEAFF.

This clone was seen at least ten times. This chain links TRBV3-1 (or the pseudogene TRBV3-2) with TRBJ1-2, with 7 bases matching TRBD1. CDR1 and CDR2 (germline): LGHDT, YNNKEL (reference sequence). Trimming at V came to 7 bases and at J to 7 bases, leaving 9 bases not matched to a gene. CDR3 length: 13 residues. CDR3 sequence (DNA): TGTGCCAGCAAGGGGGGACAGAATGCTGGCTACACCTTC. Translated: CASKGGQNAGYTF.

V usage is TRBV24-1 and J usage is TRBJ1-1; 11 positions agree with TRBD1. Looked up from germline, CDR1 is KGHDR and CDR2 is SFDVKD. CDR3 size: 16 residues. J lost 0 bases, V lost 7 bases, and 6 bases had no gene match. CDR3 loop: CATSPGDRGMNTEAFF. The DNA of the CDR3 is TGTGCCACCAGCCCCGGGGACAGGGGGATGAACACTGAAGCTTTCTTT.

This clone showed up just once. The V call is TRBV9, the J call TRBJ1-5; D might be TRBD1 (5 bases). The CDR3 runs to 14 residues. Germline loops: CDR1 SGDLS, CDR2 YYNGEE. Trimming removed 0 bases at V and 6 bases at J, with 10 bases between. The CDR3 reads CASSVGQGTQPQHF. CDR3 DNA: TGTGCCAGCAGCGTAGGGCAGGGAACTCAGCCCCAGCATTTT.

This clone was detected once. The rearrangement uses TRBV2 and TRBJ1-1, with 7 bases lining up with TRBD1. V trimming: 8 bases; J trimming: 4 bases; junction bases outside the gene matches: 13. The germline gives CDR1 SNHLY, CDR2 FYNNEI. CDR3 length: 15 amino acids. The CDR3 is CASAKEGTDFTEAFF. CDR3 DNA sequence: TGTGCCAGCGCCAAAGAAGGGACAGACTTCACTGAAGCTTTCTTT.

The V and J genes are TRBV5-1 and TRBJ2-7; 7 nucleotides align to TRBD1. Germline lookup yields CDR1 SGHRS and CDR2 YFSETQ. CDR3 length equals 15 residues. V shed 4 bases, J shed 6 bases, and the junction held 13 bases outside the gene matches. CDR3 sequence (DNA): TGCGCCAGCAGCGGCGAATACAGGGGTCCGGGCGAGCAGTACTTC. This translates into CASSGEYRGPGEQYF.